The source of this T cell receptor beta chain is a study of long-term antiretroviral therapy in people with HIV. Researchers ran immunoSEQ v3.0 at survey level. The assay was immunoSEQ multiplex PCR, and TCRdb's table has in-frame clones only and misses some. This table holds 7,500 to 10,000 clones, 75% to 90% found once. Germline lookup yields CDR1 SQVTM and CDR2 ANQGSEA. Trimming shortened V by 5 bases and J by 7 bases, and 12 bases separated the two germline ends. This CDR3 region has 12 residues. Regarding this clone: Its specificity is unknown.

Notes on the study in general: Controls had broader CDR3 length ranges than HIV repertoires did. Transplant donor controls retained higher diversity, though diversity increased after ART.

Specimen: unsorted PBMCs, collected 0.7 years after starting antiretroviral therapy. The chain uses TRBV29-1 and TRBJ2-1, with D possibly being TRBD2 (5 bases). The receptor was derived from a man between 40 and 49 years old with HIV. CDR3 sequence: CSVPGNLNEQFF. DNA for the CDR3: TGCAGCGTTCCGGGAAACTTAAATGAGCAGTTCTTC.